This TCR beta chain was captured by sequencing in a study of blood T cell repertoires in COVID-19. Study-wide context: From the United States, Italy and Spain came samples of acute and convalescent COVID-19. T cells, B-cell-depleted T cells, or PBMCs provided the cDNA or gDNA that served as material.

In the authors' workflow: Reference gene primer amplification yielded estimated nucleated cell counts. The method was immunoSEQ multiplex PCR; TCRdb's version includes in-frame clones alone and lacks a portion of them. D and trimming come from the DNA, and the V and J calls and clone size come from that table. The data show tens of thousands of clones, with around nine tenths seen just once and 7.5% to 9.5% held by the top ten. This TCR derives from a man older than 75 with active or convalescent COVID-19. Sequencing was done on a sample of peripheral blood.

The CDR3: CASRSLSGVGVDTQYF. The CDR3 coding sequence is TGCGCCAGCAGATCATTGTCGGGGGTGGGCGTGGATACGCAGTATTTT. The chain employs TRBV5-1 and TRBJ2-3; D perhaps matches TRBD2 (6 bases). V lost 5 bases to trimming and J lost 6 bases, with 22 bases between them. Germline lookup yields CDR1 SGHRS and CDR2 YFSETQ. The CDR3 runs 16 residues.